This TCR beta chain was sequenced in a study of T-cell memory formation after mild COVID-19. General observations from the study: Later expanders leaned toward CD4+, whereas clones contracting from day 15 to 85 were balanced CD4/CD8. The authors did not confirm SARS-CoV-2 specificity of second-wave clones peaking day 37.

Remarks on this clonotype: Its antigen is unknown.

It was 5'RACE with constant-segment primers that produced the TCR alpha and TCR beta cDNA libraries, which carried sample barcodes and UMIs. TCRdb itself ran the 5' RACE reads through MiXCR, one entry per CDR3 protein. In the table there are 550,000 to 600,000 distinct CDR3 sequences, around a sixth of which are singletons. The J segment lost 1 base and the V segment lost 4 bases, leaving 6 bases of the junction unmatched. The length of the CDR3 is 16 residues. Germline CDR1 reads SGHRS; CDR2 reads YFSETQ. Specimen: PBMCs or a T cell subset sorted from them (not recorded which). The rearrangement links TRBV5-1 to TRBJ2-3, with TRBD1 matching 10 bases. The clonotype comes from an adult woman who had mild COVID-19 (a few samples of this study predate the infection). Cell type and time point are not known. The CDR3 region has the DNA TGCGCCAGCAGCCCCGGACAGGGGGGAGGCACAGATACGCAGTATTTT. Protein: CASSPGQGGGTDTQYF.